The 5 T cell receptor beta chains given below trace back to one sample, sequenced in a study of CD8 T cells in ankylosing spondylitis (dated by TCRdb to the late 2010s). Broad study findings and their caveats: Blood from ankylosing spondylitis patients appeared to be characterized by a TCR beta motif made up of under ten highly homologous amino acid variants.

To prepare the library, 5' RACE was applied. The listed sequencing device is Illumina HiSeq 2500. The public reads were reprocessed in TCRdb via fastp at Q25 and MiXCR, keeping in-frame beta chains. Duplicate CDR3 protein sequences are folded into a single record with the most common DNA and genes. This sample gives hundreds of thousands of distinct CDR3 sequences in total; 20% to 30% of them show up just once. Of the sample, about 0.89% falls within the top ten clones. These receptors have no known antigen. Sequenced: blood, either unsorted or a sorted T cell fraction (not recorded which). These receptor sequences come from a male donor with ankylosing spondylitis.

The chain carries TRBV7-8 and TRBJ2-2; 8 nucleotides agree with TRBD1. CDR1 and CDR2 (germline): SGHVS, FQNEAQ. J lost 1 base, V lost 11 bases, and 6 bases had no gene match. The CDR3 is made up of 14 amino acids. The CDR3 DNA sequence: TGTGCCTCTCCCGGACAGGGGAACACCGGGGAGCTGTTTTTT. This codes for CASPGQGNTGELFF.

This clonotype has just a few counts. This chain connects TRBV20-1 to TRBJ2-6; no clear D. The V and J ends lost 6 bases and 0 bases respectively, with 9 bases between them. The CDR3 contains 14 residues. CDR1 and CDR2 (germline): DFQATT, SNEGSKA (reference sequence). The CDR3 protein is CSAAESSGANVLTF. The CDR3 DNA reads as TGCAGTGCAGCCGAGAGCTCTGGGGCCAACGTCCTGACTTTC.

This clonotype was seen more than once but under ten times. A junction end diverges from the germline sequence, so it may reflect a read error. The chain joins TRBV5-1 to TRBJ2-7, with D perhaps TRBD1 (5 bases). The CDR3 is made up of 12 amino acids. Germline CDR1 is SGHRS and CDR2 is YFSETQ. The CDR3, as DNA: TGCGCCAGCAGCTATGATTCTGGGGCCCATTTCTTC. Amino acids: CASSYDSGAHFF.

This clonotype was seen many times. V gene TRBV20-1 combines with J gene TRBJ2-1, with D possibly being TRBD2 (6 bases). The germline V gene encodes CDR1 DFQATT and CDR2 SNEGSKA (reference sequence). There are 14 residues in the CDR3. Trimming stripped 8 bases from V and 6 bases from J, with 20 bases between. The CDR3 DNA reads as TGCAGTCCCTCGGTAGCGGAAAAGGGCAATGAGCAGTTCTTC. Translated: CSPSVAEKGNEQFF.

This clonotype came up a few times. The chain has TRBV9 and TRBJ2-3, with 13 bases that match TRBD2. CDR1 is SGDLS and CDR2 is YYNGEE in the germline V gene. With 0 bases clipped from V and 6 bases from J, the junction kept 10 bases outside the gene matches. The CDR3 runs 18 residues. The CDR3 DNA sequence: TGTGCCAGCAGCGTAGCAGGGAGGACTAGCGGGGGCCTGGATACGCAGTATTTT. As protein: CASSVAGRTSGGLDTQYF.